This T cell receptor beta chain originates from a study of CD8 T cells in Susac syndrome. From blood CD8+ and CD4+ T cells, the TCR beta chain was sequenced. Purification of the CD8+ and CD4+ T cells relied on negative isolation, and TEMRA cells underwent FACS enrichment. Reverse transcription of roughly 0.45 to 1 ug RNA used random hexamers. The TCR beta CDR3 was amplified by immunoSEQ multiplex PCR across 54 Vbeta, 13 Jbeta. MiXCR was run by TCRdb on the immunoSEQ multiplex PCR reads, yielding one entry per CDR3 protein. The repertoire holds 150,000 to 250,000 distinct CDR3 sequences, with nearly 95% as singletons. The V segment lost 6 bases and the J segment 0 bases; nucleotides outside the gene matches: 8. The CDR3 covers 16 residues. Germline CDR1 is SEHNR and CDR2 is FQNEAQ (reference sequence).

Sequencing was performed on CD4+ T cells from PBMCs. The sequence was collected from a human donor with multiple sclerosis. The chain links TRBV7-9 to TRBJ2-1, with TRBD2 identical over 7 bases. CDR3 nucleotides: TGTGCCAGCAGACGCGCGCGGGAGCACTCCTACAATGAGCAGTTCTTC. This codes for CASRRAREHSYNEQFF.